These 14 T cell receptor beta chains share one sample of origin, sequenced in a study of blood T cell repertoires in COVID-19. The table came from immunoSEQ multiplex PCR; TCRdb's copy has only in-frame clones and leaves some out. This sample has tens of thousands of clones, with around 80% found just once. Sequences were obtained from peripheral blood. The receptors shown here come from a man at least 80 years old with active or convalescent COVID-19.

CDR3 sequence reads: CGSLGVSFSGNTIYF. CDR3 DNA: TGTGGATCTCTAGGGGTGAGCTTCTCTGGAAACACCATATATTTT. V gene TRBV28 combines with J gene TRBJ1-3; D perhaps matches TRBD1 (5 bases). The CDR3 consists of 15 residues. Germline V gene sequence: CDR1 MDHEN, CDR2 SYDVKM.

V usage is TRBV6-2 or TRBV6-3 and J usage is TRBJ2-7; TRBD1 matches 11 bases. The ends lost 6 bases at V and 3 bases at J; junction bases unmatched: 10. CDR1 is MNHEY, CDR2 SVGEGT, per germline. The CDR3 consists of 16 residues. The CDR3 DNA sequence: TGTGCCAGCAGCTCCGCCCCCGGGACAGGGGGCTACGAGCAGTACTTC. Its translation: CASSSAPGTGGYEQYF.

The chain uses TRBV6-2 or TRBV6-3 and TRBJ2-7, with 15 bases aligning to TRBD2. CDR3 length: 16 amino acids. Germline V gene sequence: CDR1 MNHEY, CDR2 SVGEGT. With V trimmed by 5 bases and J by 6 bases, 8 bases remained unmatched. The CDR3 region has the DNA TGTGCCAGCAGTAGCGGGACTAGCGGGAGGTTGTTCGAGCAGTACTTC. This codes for CASSSGTSGRLFEQYF.

This chain connects TRBV19 to TRBJ2-1, with 7 bases aligning to TRBD1. J was trimmed by 5 bases and V by 4 bases; bases with no gene match: 5. Per the germline V gene, CDR1 is LNHDA and CDR2 is SQIVND (reference sequence). This CDR3 is 14 amino acids long. The CDR3 loop is CASSTGTANNEQFF. The CDR3 bases are TGTGCCAGTAGTACCGGGACAGCGAACAATGAGCAGTTCTTC. The full variable domain, in which reference TRBV19 and TRBJ2-1 provide the parts outside the CDR3, is DGGITQSPKYLFRKEGQNVTLSCEQNLNHDAMYWYRQDPGQGLRLIYYSQIVNDFQKGDIAEGYSVSREKKESFPLTVTSAQKNPTAFYLCASSTGTANNEQFFGPGTRLTVL.

The chain couples TRBV5-6 to TRBJ2-2; TRBD1 aligns across 9 bases. Germline V gene sequence: CDR1 SGHDT, CDR2 YYEEEE. The CDR3 spans 15 residues. The V and J ends lost 4 bases and 1 base, in that order; junction bases with no gene match: 2. Here the CDR3 DNA reads TGTGCCAGCAGCCAGACAGGGGGGAACACCGGGGAGCTGTTTTTT. The encoded protein is CASSQTGGNTGELFF.

The V call is TRBV9, the J call TRBJ2-2, with 11 nucleotides matching TRBD2. V gave up 2 bases and J gave up 2 bases; unmatched junction bases: 2. The germline CDR1 and CDR2 sequences are SGDLS and YYNGEE. This CDR3 contains 16 residues. CDR3: CASSVTSGGNTGELFF. CDR3 in DNA: TGTGCCAGCAGCGTTACTAGCGGGGGAAACACCGGGGAGCTGTTTTTT.

The chain is built from TRBV6-2 or TRBV6-3 and TRBJ1-1; tentative D call: TRBD1 (6 bases). Trimming shortened V by 6 bases and J by 5 bases, and 22 bases separated the two germline ends. Germline loops: CDR1 MNHEY, CDR2 SVGEGT. The CDR3 totals 16 residues. This CDR3 is CASSENPQGVRTEAFF. The CDR3 region has the DNA TGTGCCAGCAGCGAAAACCCACAGGGAGTACGAACTGAAGCTTTCTTT.

The chain employs TRBV2 and TRBJ2-7; 12 nucleotides match TRBD2. Germline V lookup: CDR1 SNHLY, CDR2 FYNNEI. This CDR3 is built from 17 residues. V was pared by 4 bases and J by 12 bases, with 19 bases of the junction left unmatched. CDR3 region: CASSVGIARLAGERGYF. CDR3 DNA sequence: TGTGCCAGCAGTGTGGGCATTGCGAGACTAGCGGGGGAACGTGGGTACTTC.

V usage is TRBV29-1 and J usage is TRBJ2-5; D is perhaps TRBD2 (6 bases). Trimming removed 4 bases from V and 4 bases from J, with 22 bases in between. Germline CDR1 reads SQVTM; CDR2 reads ANQGSEA. CDR3 length: 16 residues. The DNA for the CDR3 is TGCAGCGTTGTCTGGCCGGGAGATAGCGTTGGAGAGACCCAGTACTTC. It yields the protein CSVVWPGDSVGETQYF.

In this sample, this clone turned up a few times. V gene TRBV3-1 (or the pseudogene TRBV3-2) combines with J gene TRBJ2-5; a weak D match, TRBD2 (6 bases). CDR1 LGHDT and CDR2 YNNKEL come from the germline V gene (reference sequence). The CDR3 length is 14 residues. V lost 1 base, J lost 5 bases, and 11 bases lay in between. The CDR3 DNA follows: TGTGCCAGCAGCCAAGTGGCGGAGGGGGAGACCCAGTACTTC. This sequence encodes CASSQVAEGETQYF.

V usage is TRBV21-1 and J usage is TRBJ1-6; the D call of TRBD1 is as the table states it, not checked on the DNA. TRBV21-1 is noted as a pseudogene. There are 14 residues in the CDR3. CDR3 DNA: TGTGCCAGCAGCACCCCCGAGACAGATTCACCCCTCCACTTT. It is translated as CASSTPETDSPLHF.

The J gene is TRBJ1-4, the V gene TRBV3-1 (or the pseudogene TRBV3-2); possible D gene TRBD1, 5 bases. Germline V lookup: CDR1 LGHDT, CDR2 YNNKEL (reference sequence). Trimming pared 2 bases from V and 10 bases from J, leaving 11 bases between. CDR3 length equals 13 residues. CDR3 coding DNA: TGTGCCAGCAGCCAACAAGCGGGGGGAAAACTGTTTTTT. Translated: CASSQQAGGKLFF.

The rearrangement joins TRBV6-5 to TRBJ2-5; 10 nucleotides match TRBD2. The CDR3 sequence is 15 residues long. Germline loops: CDR1 MNHEY, CDR2 SVGAGI. The V and J ends lost 8 bases and 4 bases, in that order; junction bases with no gene match: 10. The DNA of the CDR3 is TGTGCCAGCGCCGGTAGCGGGGGGCTAGGAGAGACCCAGTACTTC. Protein sequence: CASAGSGGLGETQYF.

The chain recombines TRBV5-1 with TRBJ2-1; 9 bases fit TRBD1. With 6 bases clipped from V and 6 bases from J, the junction kept 7 bases outside the gene matches. Per germline, CDR1 SGHRS and CDR2 YFSETQ. CDR3 length: 14 residues. CDR3 sequence: CASTDRGVLNEQFF. The CDR3 nucleotides read TGCGCCAGCACAGACAGGGGGGTCCTCAATGAGCAGTTCTTC.